This T cell receptor (beta chain) was obtained from a study of blood T cells in healthy people across ages. As for this clonotype: Germline is not matched at one junction end, which may reflect a read error.

The CDR3 is 16 amino acids. From germline, CDR1 is MDHEN and CDR2 SYDVKM. Then a second PCR, running roughly 7 to 12 cycles, was carried out with a sample-barcoded 5' primer and a J-beta primer mix. TCRdb processed the 5' RACE reads anew with MiXCR; each CDR3 protein has one entry. The profile shows some 1.4 million distinct CDR3 sequences, approximately 38% of them singletons. The receptor was isolated from a woman aged 18-29 years in good health. Sequencing used blood. The chain employs TRBV28 and TRBJ1-1; a possible D gene is TRBD1 (5 bases). CDR3 amino acids: CASSSLGQGYNTEAFF. CDR3 bases: TGTGCCAGTAGTTCTCTGGGGCAGGGATATAACACTGAAGCTTTCTTT.